This T cell receptor beta chain emerged from a study of cytomegalovirus exposure and HLA in healthy donors. Study results and limitations: Rarity marked most TCR sequences, yet some public TCRs occurred in many donors.

Germline V gives CDR1 GTSNPN, CDR2 SVGIG (reference sequence). V was trimmed by 4 bases and J by 3 bases, leaving 14 bases between them. CDR3 length: 14 amino acids. PCR amplification relied on 60 Vbeta primers (plus 13 Jbeta primers). TCRdb's table, derived via immunoSEQ multiplex PCR, lists solely in-frame clones and lacks some. Of about 59,000 clones detected, 83% appear once; the ten largest clones hold under 2%. For this clone: Antigen: not known.

This receptor was taken from a human donor in good health. The V call is TRBV30, the J call TRBJ2-3, with a weak D call TRBD1 (6 bases). Sequenced material: PBMCs. The CDR3 coding sequence is TGTGCCTGGAATGGGGATAGGGGGACAGATACGCAGTATTTT. Amino acid sequence: CAWNGDRGTDTQYF. The variable domain in full, completed from reference TRBV30 and TRBJ2-3, reads SQTIHQWPATLVQPVGSPLSLECTVEGTSNPNLYWYRQAAGRGLQLLFYSVGIGQISSEVPQNLSASRPQDRQFILSSKKLLLSDSGFYLCAWNGDRGTDTQYFGPGTRLTVL.